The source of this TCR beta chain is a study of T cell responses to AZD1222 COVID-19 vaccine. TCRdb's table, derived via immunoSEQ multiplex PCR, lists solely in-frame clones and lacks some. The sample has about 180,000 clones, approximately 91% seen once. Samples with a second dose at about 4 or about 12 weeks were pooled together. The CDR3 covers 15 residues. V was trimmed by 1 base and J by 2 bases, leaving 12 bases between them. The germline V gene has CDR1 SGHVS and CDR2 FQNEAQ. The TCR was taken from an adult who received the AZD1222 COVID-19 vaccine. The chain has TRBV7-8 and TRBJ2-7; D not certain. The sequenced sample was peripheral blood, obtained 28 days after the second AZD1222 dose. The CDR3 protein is CASSLVVAATYEQYF. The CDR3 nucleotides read TGTGCCAGCAGCTTAGTCGTGGCTGCCACCTACGAGCAGTACTTC.